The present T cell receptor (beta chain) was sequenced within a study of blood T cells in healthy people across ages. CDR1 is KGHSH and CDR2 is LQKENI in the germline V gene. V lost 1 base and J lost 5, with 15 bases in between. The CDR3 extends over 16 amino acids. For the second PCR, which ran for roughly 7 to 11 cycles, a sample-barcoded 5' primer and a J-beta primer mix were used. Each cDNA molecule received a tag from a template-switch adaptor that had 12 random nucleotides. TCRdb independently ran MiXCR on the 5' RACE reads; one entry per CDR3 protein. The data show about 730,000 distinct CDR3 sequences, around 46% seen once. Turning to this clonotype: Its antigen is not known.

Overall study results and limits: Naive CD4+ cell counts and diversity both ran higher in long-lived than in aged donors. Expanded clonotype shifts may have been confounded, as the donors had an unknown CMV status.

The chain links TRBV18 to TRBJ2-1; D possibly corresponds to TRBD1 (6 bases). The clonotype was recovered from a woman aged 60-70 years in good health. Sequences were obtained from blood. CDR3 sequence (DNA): TGTGCCAGCTCACCACAGGGGGACGCGAGGGACAATGAGCAGTTCTTC. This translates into CASSPQGDARDNEQFF.